The 32 T cell receptor beta chains listed next were all sequenced from one sample in a study of read filtering for tumor transcriptome and immune sequencing. This library used 300 to 450 ng RNA and molecular barcoded adaptors spanning alpha/delta and beta/gamma chains. TCRdb reprocessed the reads via MiXCR and lists one record per CDR3 protein. In the table there are roughly 41,000 distinct CDR3 sequences, roughly 15% of which are singletons. The specimen sequenced was a population of CD138-negative cells sorted from bone marrow. These receptors originate from a donor at least 40 years old with multiple myeloma.

This clonotype was seen at least ten times. CDR3 DNA: TGTGCCAGTAGTATCGAGGGACGGCGGCAGCCCCAGCATTTT. It translates to CASSIEGRRQPQHF. V and J are TRBV19 and TRBJ1-5, with D tentatively TRBD1 (5 bases). The CDR3 consists of 14 residues. CDR1 is LNHDA and CDR2 is SQIVND in the germline V gene (reference sequence). Trimming took 3 bases from V and 7 from J, leaving 13 bases between them.

As for this clonotype: A much larger clone differs by one base, so this may be a read error. The conserved closing phenylalanine or tryptophan is absent in this CDR3, likely reflecting a read error. V gene TRBV15 combines with J gene TRBJ1-5; 7 bases line up with TRBD1. Germline V gene data show CDR1 as LNHNV and CDR2 as YYDKDF (reference sequence). CDR3 length: 15 residues. J lost 1 base, V lost 4 bases, and 4 bases had no gene match. The DNA for the CDR3 is TGTGCCACCAGCAAAGGGGGCGAAAGCAATCAGCCCCAGCATTCT. Translation gives CATSKGGESNQPQHS.

This clonotype showed up many times. CDR3 region: CASILPRAPGGKLFF. CDR3 nucleotide sequence: TGCGCCAGCATCCTACCCCGGGCCCCAGGCGGAAAACTGTTTTTT. J is TRBJ1-4 and V is TRBV5-1; D gene uncertain. With 6 bases removed from V and 10 bases from J, the gap between germline ends came to 22 bases. CDR1 is SGHRS, CDR2 YFSETQ, per germline. The CDR3 spans 15 residues.

This clonotype showed up many times. The rearrangement uses TRBV5-1 and TRBJ2-5, with TRBD2 matching 13 bases. Unmatched junction bases numbered 19, after V lost 4 bases and J lost 7 bases. The CDR3 totals 19 residues. Germline values: CDR1 SGHRS, CDR2 YFSETQ. The CDR3 nucleotides read TGCGCCAGCAGCGCGACAGGGTCCGGACTAGCGGGAGAGGCTGGGACCCAGTACTTC. Translating it yields CASSATGSGLAGEAGTQYF.

This clonotype appeared many times. The chain employs TRBV24-1 and TRBJ2-3, with TRBD2 matching over 8 bases. The germline V gene has CDR1 KGHDR and CDR2 SFDVKD. The CDR3 contains 19 residues. V was pared by 4 bases and J by 1 base, with 15 bases of the junction left unmatched. CDR3 region: CATSEAERERELRTDTQYF. The DNA of the CDR3 is TGTGCCACCAGTGAGGCCGAAAGGGAGCGGGAGTTACGCACAGATACGCAGTATTTT.

This clonotype occurred many times. This chain uses TRBV7-9 with TRBJ2-5, with no clear D. V lost 3 bases, J lost 4 bases, and 9 bases lay in between. The CDR3 is 13 residues long. The germline V gene encodes CDR1 SEHNR and CDR2 FQNEAQ (reference sequence). The CDR3 protein is CASSFPSRETQYF. The CDR3 DNA is TGTGCCAGCAGCTTCCCCTCCAGAGAGACCCAGTACTTC.

This clonotype was observed at least ten times. The chain joins TRBV19 to TRBJ2-5, with TRBD2 matching 7 bases. The length of the CDR3 is 13 residues. Germline CDR1 and CDR2: LNHDA and SQIVND (reference sequence). V shed 9 bases and J 4 bases; nucleotides not matched to a gene: 8. CDR3 protein: CASTGRGRETQYF. The CDR3 DNA is TGTGCCAGCACCGGGCGGGGGAGAGAGACCCAGTACTTC.

This clonotype occurred many times. This rearrangement joins TRBV13 to TRBJ2-3; 7 positions match TRBD1. The V segment lost 0 bases and the J segment 3 bases; nucleotides outside the gene matches: 6. This CDR3 comprises 16 residues. Germline lookup yields CDR1 PRHDT and CDR2 FYEKMQ (reference sequence). The CDR3 nucleotides are TGTGCCAGCAGCTTAGGATGGGCAGGGGGTACAGATACGCAGTATTTT. Its protein is CASSLGWAGGTDTQYF.

Points on this clonotype: It is likely a read error, because the conserved phenylalanine at the end of the CDR3 is missing. The genes are TRBV4-1 and TRBJ2-1, with 9 positions matching TRBD2. With 4 bases clipped from V and 1 base from J, the junction kept 17 bases outside the gene matches. Germline V gene data show CDR1 as MGHRA and CDR2 as YSYEKL. This CDR3 has 20 amino acids. The CDR3 reads CASSPTLGRTSDYSYNEQFS. The CDR3 DNA is TGCGCCAGCAGCCCCACACTGGGTAGGACTAGCGACTATTCCTACAATGAGCAGTTCTCC.

This clonotype was detected ten times or more. The chain links TRBV20-1 to TRBJ1-5; D unclear. The germline gives CDR1 DFQATT, CDR2 SNEGSKA (reference sequence). Between the trimmed V and J ends, which lost 0 bases and 5 bases, there was a span of 8 bases. This CDR3 has 13 amino acids. CDR3 coding DNA: TGCAGTGCTAGAGAGGGGTTCGATCAGCCCCAGCATTTT. It encodes CSAREGFDQPQHF.

To note about this clonotype: This sequence may be a read error, since a much larger clone differs from it by one base. The chain couples TRBV5-6 to TRBJ2-3; possible D gene TRBD2, 6 bases. The CDR3 length is 15 residues. V was trimmed by 4 bases and J by 9 bases, leaving 21 bases between them. Per germline, CDR1 SGHDT and CDR2 YYEEEE. CDR3 bases: TGTGCCAGCAGCATAATAACGGGAGAGCGCGACACGCAGTATTTT. It yields the protein CASSIITGERDTQYF.

This clonotype occurred a few times. The V gene is TRBV11-2, the J gene TRBJ2-7; D uncertain. Germline V gene lookup returns CDR1 SGHAT and CDR2 FQNNGV. V lost 1 base, J lost 2 bases, and 6 bases lay in between. The CDR3 covers 13 residues. The CDR3 region is CASSLGETYEQYF. DNA for the CDR3: TGTGCCAGCAGCTTAGGAGAAACCTACGAGCAGTACTTC.

This clonotype was counted ten times or more. One junction end disagrees with the germline gene, perhaps due to a read error. This sequence joins TRBV20-1 and TRBJ1-2; 7 bases agree with TRBD1. The CDR3 has 14 amino acids. Looked up from germline, CDR1 is DFQATT and CDR2 is SNEGSKA (reference sequence). CDR3 loop: CSASLKGQNYGYTF. The CDR3 DNA follows: TGCAGTGCTAGCTTAAAGGGACAGAACTACGGCTACACCTTC.

This clonotype was observed at least ten times. V gene TRBV5-4 combines with J gene TRBJ2-1; tentatively, D is TRBD2 (7 bases). This CDR3 has 15 residues. V lost 1 base and J 0 bases, leaving 8 bases between the germline ends. The germline V gene has CDR1 SGHNT and CDR2 YYREEE (reference sequence). CDR3 sequence: CASSLRGGSYNEQFF. CDR3 nucleotides: TGTGCCAGCAGCTTGAGGGGGGGCTCCTACAATGAGCAGTTCTTC. The complete variable domain, with remaining parts taken from reference TRBV5-4 and TRBJ2-1, reads ETGVTQSPTHLIKTRGQQVTLRCSSQSGHNTVSWYQQALGQGPQFIFQYYREEENGRGNFPPRFSGLQFPNYSSELNVNALELDDSALYLCASSLRGGSYNEQFFGPGTRLTVL.

The chain joins TRBV5-4 to TRBJ2-5, with D perhaps matching TRBD1 (6 bases). CDR1 and CDR2 (germline): SGHNT, YYREEE (reference sequence). The CDR3 extends over 13 amino acids. The V end was cut by 4 bases, the J end by 2 bases, with 9 bases between. The DNA of the CDR3 is TGTGCCAGCAGCGGGGGCGGTCAAGAGACCCAGTACTTC. Translated, it gives CASSGGGQETQYF.

This clonotype was recorded at least ten times. V and J are TRBV7-9 and TRBJ1-1, with D perhaps TRBD1 (5 bases). V was trimmed by 5 bases and J by 0 bases, leaving 13 bases between them. From germline, CDR1 is SEHNR and CDR2 FQNEAQ (reference sequence). CDR3 length: 15 amino acids. CDR3 protein: CASSEPGRMNTEAFF. For the CDR3, the DNA is TGTGCCAGCAGCGAGCCGGGACGGATGAACACTGAAGCTTTCTTT.

This clonotype was counted at least ten times. The J gene is TRBJ2-3, the V gene TRBV7-8, with 11 nucleotides matching TRBD2. V dropped 1 base and J dropped 2; count of bases not matched to a gene: 5. The CDR3 has 17 residues. Germline CDR1 and CDR2: SGHVS and FQNEAQ. The CDR3 reads CASSLVGTSGFTDTQYF. The CDR3 DNA follows: TGTGCCAGCAGCTTAGTTGGGACTAGCGGCTTCACAGATACGCAGTATTTT.

This clonotype appeared many times. This sequence joins TRBV6-2 or TRBV6-3 and TRBJ1-5, with no clear D. The CDR3 has 11 amino acids. Trimming took 6 bases from V and 3 from J, leaving 3 bases between them. Germline values: CDR1 MNHEY, CDR2 SVGEGT. The CDR3 nucleotides are TGTGCCAGCAGGAACAATCAGCCCCAGCATTTT. Its protein product is CASRNNQPQHF.

A word on this clonotype: At one end, the junction sequence differs from germline, possibly due to a read error. The rearrangement joins TRBV30 to TRBJ2-5; TRBD1 matches at 10 bases. This CDR3 spans 14 amino acids. Germline values: CDR1 GTSNPN, CDR2 SVGIG (reference sequence). The chain's CDR3 is CAWVGQGVQGTQYF. Written as DNA, the CDR3 is TGTGCCTGGGTAGGACAGGGGGTACAAGGGACCCAGTACTTC.

Turning to this clonotype: One end of the junction varies from germline; a read error may be responsible. The J gene is TRBJ1-1, the V gene TRBV7-2; D is possibly TRBD1 (5 bases). Germline values: CDR1 SGHTA, CDR2 FQGNSA. The CDR3 runs 14 residues. CDR3: CARSSGLLNTEAFF. The CDR3 region has the DNA TGTGCCAGGAGCTCGGGGCTCTTGAACACTGAAGCTTTCTTT. The complete variable domain, with remaining parts taken from reference TRBV7-2 and TRBJ1-1, reads GAGVSQSPSNKVTEKGKDVELRCDPISGHTALYWYRQSLGQGLEFLIYFQGNSAPDKSGLPSDRFSAERTGGSVSTLTIQRTQQEDSAVYLCARSSGLLNTEAFFGQGTRLTVV.

This clonotype has just a few counts. The chain is built from TRBV20-1 and TRBJ1-4, with D possibly TRBD1 on 5 matching bases. This CDR3 spans 12 amino acids. Germline lookup yields CDR1 DFQATT and CDR2 SNEGSKA (reference sequence). Trimming shortened V by 5 bases and J by 8 bases, and 12 bases separated the two germline ends. The CDR3, as DNA: TGCAGTGCTCGGGCAGGGTACGAAAAACTGTTTTTT. Encoded protein: CSARAGYEKLFF.

CDR3 nucleotide sequence: TGTGCCAGCAGTCGAGGGGCCAGGGGCTACGAGCAGTACTTC. Translation gives CASSRGARGYEQYF. The rearrangement uses TRBV27 and TRBJ2-7; TRBD1 is a possible D gene (6 bases). CDR3 length equals 14 residues. V lost 5 bases and J lost 3, with 14 bases in between. CDR1 and CDR2 (germline): MNHEY, SMNVEV (reference sequence).

This clonotype showed up many times. The chain recombines TRBV12-3 or TRBV12-4 with TRBJ2-3, with D perhaps TRBD1 or TRBD2 (5 bases each). The CDR3 loop spans 14 amino acids. V was trimmed by 2 bases and J by 5 bases, leaving 11 bases between them. The CDR3 reads CASSLFGAKDTQYF. In DNA form, the CDR3 reads TGTGCCAGCAGTTTATTCGGGGCTAAAGATACGCAGTATTTT.

This clonotype occurred many times. CDR3 sequence: CATSRGANYEQYF. The CDR3 nucleotides are TGTGCCACCAGCAGAGGGGCCAACTACGAGCAGTACTTC. The V gene is TRBV15, the J gene TRBJ2-7; unclear D gene. CDR1 and CDR2 from the germline V gene are LNHNV and YYDKDF (reference sequence). This CDR3 region has 13 residues. Deletions cut 1 base from V and 3 bases from J, with 7 bases between.

This clonotype was found many times. V gene TRBV6-2 or TRBV6-3 combines with J gene TRBJ2-7; TRBD2 matches 13 bases. In germline, CDR1 is MNHEY, CDR2 SVGEGT. J lost 6 bases, V lost 5 bases, and 25 bases had no gene match. This CDR3 comprises 21 residues. CDR3 protein: CASSTDHLTSRRTSGSGEQYF. The DNA for the CDR3 is TGTGCCAGCAGTACAGATCACTTGACATCCCGAAGGACTAGCGGGAGTGGCGAGCAGTACTTC.

This clonotype appeared many times. The gene calls are TRBV11-1 and TRBJ2-1; D is unresolved. The CDR3 extends over 14 amino acids. The V gene's germline CDR1 is SGHAT and CDR2 FQDESV (reference sequence). V was shortened by 5 bases and J by 2 bases, with 10 bases between the two germline ends. The CDR3 protein is CASSPRTAYNEQFF. The CDR3 DNA reads TGTGCCAGCAGCCCCCGTACAGCCTACAATGAGCAGTTCTTC.

This clonotype was recorded many times. This chain links TRBV5-1 with TRBJ2-3; no reliable D call. Germline V gene data show CDR1 as SGHRS and CDR2 as YFSETQ. The germline V and J ends were trimmed by 3 bases and 1 base, with 9 bases remaining between them. CDR3 length: 14 residues. CDR3 in amino acids: CASSSTHGTDTQYF. In DNA form, the CDR3 reads TGCGCCAGCAGCTCGACGCATGGCACAGATACGCAGTATTTT.

Ten or more counts support this clonotype. The CDR3 loop is CASSPSGRNQPQHF. CDR3 nucleotide sequence: TGTGCCAGCAGTCCCTCGGGGAGGAATCAGCCCCAGCATTTT. V usage is TRBV12-3 or TRBV12-4 and J usage is TRBJ1-5; no definite D call. Trimming took 5 bases from V and 4 from J, leaving 12 bases between them. The CDR3 runs 14 residues.

In this sample, this clonotype turned up many times. The rearrangement joins TRBV3-1 to TRBJ2-7, with 7 positions matching TRBD2. Germline CDR1 and CDR2: LGHDT and YNNKEL (reference sequence). J gave up 6 bases and V 3 bases, and 17 bases lay outside the gene matches. The CDR3 extends over 17 amino acids. The CDR3 reads CASSHLRAAGTSGEQYF. CDR3 in DNA: TGTGCCAGCAGCCACCTTCGGGCAGCGGGGACCTCAGGCGAGCAGTACTTC.

This clonotype was recorded once. V and J are TRBV20-1 and TRBJ2-1, with TRBD2 matching 13 bases. The CDR3 is 16 residues long. V was pared by 5 bases and J by 0 bases, with 4 bases of the junction left unmatched. Looked up from germline, CDR1 is DFQATT and CDR2 is SNEGSKA (reference sequence). CDR3 in amino acids: CSAGTSGESSYNEQFF. CDR3 DNA sequence: TGCAGTGCTGGGACTAGCGGGGAGAGCTCCTACAATGAGCAGTTCTTC.

Comment on this clonotype: A far bigger clonotype differs at one base, so this is likely a read error. The chain is built from TRBV11-2 and TRBJ2-1; 10 bases are a match to TRBD2. The CDR3 spans 17 residues. The junction had 16 bases not matched to a gene; V was cut back by 5 bases and J by 9 bases. CDR1 is SGHAT and CDR2 is FQNNGV in the germline V gene. The CDR3: CASSAIKASGRLSEQFF. In DNA, the CDR3 is TGTGCCAGCAGCGCAATTAAGGCTAGCGGGAGACTTAGTGAGCAGTTCTTC.

This clonotype was counted many times. Since a much larger clone is just one base distant, this may be a read error. This chain links TRBV20-1 with TRBJ2-1; no reliable D call. The length of the CDR3 is 10 residues. Germline CDR1 DFQATT, CDR2 SNEGSKA (reference sequence). The CDR3 is CSAGTNGQFF. The CDR3 nucleotides are TGCAGTGCGGGCACCAATGGGCAGTTCTTC.